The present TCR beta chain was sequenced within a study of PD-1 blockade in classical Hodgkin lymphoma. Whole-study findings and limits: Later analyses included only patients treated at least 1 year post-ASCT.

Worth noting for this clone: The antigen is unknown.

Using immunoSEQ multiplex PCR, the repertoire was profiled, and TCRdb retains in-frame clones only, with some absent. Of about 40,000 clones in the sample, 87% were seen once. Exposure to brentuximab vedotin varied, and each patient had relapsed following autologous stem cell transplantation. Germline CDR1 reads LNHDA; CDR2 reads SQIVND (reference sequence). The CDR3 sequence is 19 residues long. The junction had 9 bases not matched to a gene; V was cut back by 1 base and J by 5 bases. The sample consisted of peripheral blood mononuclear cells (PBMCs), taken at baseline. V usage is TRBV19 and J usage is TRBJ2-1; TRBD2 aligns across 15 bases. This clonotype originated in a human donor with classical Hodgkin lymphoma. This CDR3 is CASSIVTRTSGRGDNEQFF. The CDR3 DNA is TGTGCCAGTAGTATAGTAACCCGGACTAGCGGGAGGGGAGACAATGAGCAGTTCTTC.